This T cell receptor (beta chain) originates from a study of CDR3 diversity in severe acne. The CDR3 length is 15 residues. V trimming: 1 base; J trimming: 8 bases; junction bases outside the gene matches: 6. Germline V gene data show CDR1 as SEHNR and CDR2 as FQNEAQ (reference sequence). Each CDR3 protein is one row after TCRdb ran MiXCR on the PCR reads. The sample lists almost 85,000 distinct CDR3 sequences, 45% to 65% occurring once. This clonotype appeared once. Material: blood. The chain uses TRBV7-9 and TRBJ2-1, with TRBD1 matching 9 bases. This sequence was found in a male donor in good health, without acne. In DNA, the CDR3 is TGTGCCAGCAGCTTAGAGACAGGGGGGGGCGATGAGCAGTTCTTC. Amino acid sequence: CASSLETGGGDEQFF.